Presented here are 14 T cell receptor beta chains from one specimen sequenced in a study of T cell responses to AZD1222 COVID-19 vaccine. Generated by immunoSEQ multiplex PCR, the TCRdb table keeps only in-frame clones and is missing some. The table records approximately 140,000 clones, approximately 94% of them present only once. This specimen consisted of peripheral blood, obtained on day 0 of AZD1222 vaccination. These receptors were taken from an adult in good health.

The chain uses TRBV2 and TRBJ1-5; TRBD1 matches at 12 bases. Germline trimming cut 5 bases from V and 1 base from J; bases unmatched to any gene: 9. Germline V gene sequence: CDR1 SNHLY, CDR2 FYNNEI. CDR3 length: 18 residues. The CDR3 region is CASSSGTGGVGSNQPQHF. CDR3 DNA: TGTGCCAGCAGTTCCGGGACAGGGGGCGTCGGAAGCAATCAGCCCCAGCATTTT.

The rearrangement uses TRBV27 and TRBJ1-2; 7 bases are shared with TRBD1. The CDR3 is made up of 13 amino acids. With V trimmed by 2 bases and J by 8 bases, 5 bases remained unmatched. Germline lookup yields CDR1 MNHEY and CDR2 SMNVEV (reference sequence). The CDR3 reads CASSLAGGYGYTF. CDR3 nucleotides: TGTGCCAGCAGTTTAGCAGGGGGGTACGGCTACACCTTC.

The V call is TRBV6-5, the J call TRBJ1-6; tentative D call: TRBD1 (6 bases). V was trimmed by 4 bases and J by 10 bases, leaving 11 bases between them. Per the germline V gene, CDR1 is MNHEY and CDR2 is SVGAGI. The CDR3 is 13 amino acids. The CDR3 here is CASSFSDRSPLHF. For the CDR3, the DNA is TGTGCCAGCAGTTTCTCCGACAGGTCACCCCTCCACTTT.

V usage is TRBV7-9 and J usage is TRBJ1-4; 8 nucleotides match TRBD1. CDR3 length: 18 amino acids. J was trimmed by 8 bases and V by 5 bases; bases with no gene match: 19. Germline V CDR1 and CDR2: SEHNR, FQNEAQ (reference sequence). This CDR3 is CASSDTKIRDRRGEKLFF. CDR3 DNA sequence: TGTGCCAGCAGCGACACAAAAATCCGGGACAGGAGAGGGGAAAAACTGTTTTTT.

The genes are TRBV11-2 and TRBJ2-2; D not resolved. Germline V gene data show CDR1 as SGHAT and CDR2 as FQNNGV. CDR3 length equals 12 residues. V was cut by 1 base and J by 6 bases, with 3 bases left in between. The CDR3 region is CASSLAAGELFF. The CDR3 DNA follows: TGTGCCAGCAGCTTAGCGGCCGGGGAGCTGTTTTTT.

V gene TRBV5-1 combines with J gene TRBJ1-1; no firm D call. CDR3 length: 13 residues. V lost 0 bases and J 1 base, leaving 4 bases between the germline ends. Germline CDR1 and CDR2: SGHRS and YFSETQ. The DNA of the CDR3 is TGCGCCAGCAGCTTGGCGCCGAACACTGAAGCTTTCTTT. Protein sequence: CASSLAPNTEAFF. Full variable domain (remainder filled in from reference TRBV5-1 and TRBJ1-1): KAGVTQTPRYLIKTRGQQVTLSCSPISGHRSVSWYQQTPGQGLQFLFEYFSETQRNKGNFPGRFSGRQFSNSRSEMNVSTLELGDSALYLCASSLAPNTEAFFGQGTRLTVV.

The CDR3 region is CASSLGTVEGEKLFF. The CDR3 coding sequence is TGCGCCAGCAGCTTGGGGACAGTAGAAGGTGAAAAACTGTTTTTT. The rearrangement joins TRBV5-1 to TRBJ1-4, with a tentative D call TRBD1 (6 bases). V gave up 0 bases and J gave up 7 bases, with 13 bases separating them. This CDR3 has 15 residues. Germline-derived CDR1 and CDR2 are SGHRS and YFSETQ.

The V call is TRBV10-3, the J call TRBJ2-6, with D possibly TRBD1 on 5 matching bases. CDR3 size: 15 residues. CDR1 and CDR2 from the germline V gene are ENHRY and SYGVKD. Trimming stripped 0 bases from V and 8 bases from J, with 11 bases between. This CDR3 reads CAISESRGESNVLTF. CDR3 coding DNA: TGTGCCATCAGTGAGTCTAGGGGCGAATCCAACGTCCTGACTTTC.

In this sample, this clone turned up a few times. This chain uses TRBV6-5 with TRBJ1-2, with 8 bases that match TRBD1. CDR1 MNHEY and CDR2 SVGAGI come from the germline V gene. The CDR3 runs to 14 residues. V was pared by 6 bases and J by 3 bases, with 6 bases of the junction left unmatched. Written as DNA, the CDR3 is TGTGCCAGCAGGACAGGGGAGGAGTACTATGGCTACACCTTC. Protein product: CASRTGEEYYGYTF.

This chain links TRBV4-1 with TRBJ2-3; TRBD2 matches at 12 bases. Germline assignment: CDR1 MGHRA and CDR2 YSYEKL. The J segment lost 5 bases and the V segment lost 5 bases, leaving 8 bases of the junction unmatched. This CDR3 is built from 16 residues. The DNA for the CDR3 is TGCGCCAGCAGCTCCGGACTAGCGGGGAGGTTAGATACGCAGTATTTT. This codes for CASSSGLAGRLDTQYF.

The chain couples TRBV7-2 to TRBJ2-1; weak D call: TRBD2 (5 bases). The germline V gene encodes CDR1 SGHTA and CDR2 FQGNSA. Trimming left V 6 bases short and J 10 bases short, with 16 bases between. There are 13 residues in the CDR3. This CDR3 reads CASRYRLQREQFF. The CDR3 coding sequence is TGTGCCAGCAGATACCGGCTCCAGCGGGAGCAGTTCTTC. The full variable domain, completed using reference TRBV7-2 and TRBJ2-1, is GAGVSQSPSNKVTEKGKDVELRCDPISGHTALYWYRQSLGQGLEFLIYFQGNSAPDKSGLPSDRFSAERTGGSVSTLTIQRTQQEDSAVYLCASRYRLQREQFFGPGTRLTVL.

The rearrangement joins TRBV15 to TRBJ1-2; D remains unclear. V lost 0 bases and J lost 4, with 9 bases in between. Germline V gene sequence: CDR1 LNHNV, CDR2 YYDKDF (reference sequence). The CDR3 loop spans 14 amino acids. CDR3 sequence: CATSRDKGSYGYTF. For the CDR3, the DNA is TGTGCCACCAGCAGAGATAAAGGCAGCTATGGCTACACCTTC.

The chain carries TRBV4-2 and TRBJ2-6, with 9 bases matching TRBD2. From germline, CDR1 is LGHNA and CDR2 YNFKEQ. The junction had 15 bases not matched to a gene; V was cut back by 3 bases and J by 3 bases. The CDR3 totals 20 residues. CDR3 coding DNA: TGTGCCAGCAGCCAGGAGGGGGTAGCGGGAGTGGTTAGTGGGGCCAACGTCCTGACTTTC. Amino acid sequence: CASSQEGVAGVVSGANVLTF.

The rearrangement joins TRBV7-9 to TRBJ1-1; a possible D gene is TRBD1 (6 bases). Germline assignment: CDR1 SEHNR and CDR2 FQNEAQ (reference sequence). Trimming removed 0 bases at V and 8 bases at J, with 10 bases between. CDR3 length: 13 amino acids. Here the CDR3 reads CASSLARQGEAFF. CDR3 sequence (DNA): TGTGCCAGCAGCTTAGCGAGGCAGGGGGAAGCTTTCTTT.